A selection of T cell receptor beta chains follows, all from one sample in a study of T-cell memory formation after mild COVID-19. TCRdb re-analysed the 5' RACE reads in MiXCR, keeping a single row per CDR3 protein. The sample yields some 200,000 distinct CDR3 sequences, around 21% seen once. The source material was PBMCs or a T cell subset sorted from them (not recorded which). The receptor set was obtained from an adult woman who had mild COVID-19 (a few samples of this study predate the infection). Cell type and time point are not known. The conserved cysteine and the conserved F or W are not part of the CDR3 here. Fields, in order: V gene, J gene, CDR3 protein.

>TRBV6-5|TRBJ1-1
ATLGTEAF
>TRBV15|TRBJ1-2
ATSRDGWGPSNYGYT
>TRBV9|TRBJ2-2
ASSGAGTKNTGELF
>TRBV15|TRBJ2-7
ATSREAGPYEQY
>TRBV5-1|TRBJ2-1
ASSLGQTNEQF
>TRBV25-1|TRBJ1-2
ASSEFGRKDGYT
>TRBV7-9|TRBJ1-1
ASSSWEGLNTEAF
>TRBV7-9|TRBJ1-1
ASSSSSGALRPNTEAF
>TRBV7-9|TRBJ1-1
ASRAWGMNTEAF
>TRBV20-1|TRBJ2-7
SARGVSSYEQY
>TRBV5-6|TRBJ2-5
ASSLAETQY
>TRBV27|TRBJ2-5
ASSSVHLFWTQY